Reported below is one T cell receptor (beta chain). Authors of the study amplified TCR beta CDR3 regions from RNA transcripts. The study used the HTBI primer set for a first-round RT-PCR of the TCR CDR3. TCRdb re-analysed the multiplex PCR reads in MiXCR, keeping a single row per CDR3 protein. The table has approximately 700,000 distinct CDR3 sequences, about 15% seen once; the top ten hold approximately 8.4%. This specimen comes from a study of T cells in Graves' hyperthyroidism and ophthalmopathy. The CDR3 runs to 13 residues. V lost 8 bases, J lost 4 bases, and 12 bases lay in between. Germline lookup yields CDR1 KGHSH and CDR2 LQKENI.

The specimen was blood. The receptor was derived from a man aged 18 to 29 with Graves' hyperthyroidism. The chain couples TRBV18 to TRBJ1-5; maybe TRBD1 (6 bases). The CDR3: CASTPDRNQPQHF. DNA for the CDR3: TGTGCCAGCACCCCGGACAGAAATCAGCCCCAGCATTTT. The full variable domain, its missing parts supplied by reference TRBV18 and TRBJ1-5, is NAGVMQNPRHLVRRRGQEARLRCSPMKGHSHVYWYRQLPEEGLKFMVYLQKENIIDESGMPKERFSAEFPKEGPSILRIQQVVRGDSAAYFCASTPDRNQPQHFGDGTRLSIL.